The clone carrying this T cell receptor beta chain was recorded many times. The entry originates in a study of response to subunit inactivated influenza vaccine. TCRdb used MiXCR to reprocess the RT-PCR reads, holding one entry per CDR3 protein. The sample lists approximately 500,000 distinct CDR3 sequences; 10% to 15% were seen once. Sequences were derived from PBMCs from blood, sampled more than 35 days after vaccination. This TCR was recovered from a man in his fifties or sixties who received an inactivated influenza vaccine.

The CDR3 nucleotides read TGCGCCAGCAGCACACAGGGGGCGTACACGACAGATACGCAGTATTTT. It specifies CASSTQGAYTTDTQYF. The chain carries TRBV5-1 and TRBJ2-3, with TRBD1 matching 9 bases. With V trimmed by 4 bases and J by 3 bases, 9 bases remained unmatched. Germline loops: CDR1 SGHRS, CDR2 YFSETQ. This CDR3 has 16 residues.